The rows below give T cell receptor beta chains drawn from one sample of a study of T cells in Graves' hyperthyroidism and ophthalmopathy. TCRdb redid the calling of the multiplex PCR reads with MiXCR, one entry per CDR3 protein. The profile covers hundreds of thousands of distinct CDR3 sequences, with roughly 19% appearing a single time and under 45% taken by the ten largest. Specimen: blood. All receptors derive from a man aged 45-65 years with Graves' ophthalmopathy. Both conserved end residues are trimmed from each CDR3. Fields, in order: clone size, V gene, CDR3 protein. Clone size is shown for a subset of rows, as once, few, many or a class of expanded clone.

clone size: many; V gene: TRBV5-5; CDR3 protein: ASSLGQGQGVNIQY
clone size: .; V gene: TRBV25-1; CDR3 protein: ASSEWRVGYEQY
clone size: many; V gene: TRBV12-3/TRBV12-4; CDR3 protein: ASSSDRVSGANVLT
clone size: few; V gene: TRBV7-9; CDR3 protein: ASRPGEGRESPLH
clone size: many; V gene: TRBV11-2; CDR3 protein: ASSLVKGPNTGELF
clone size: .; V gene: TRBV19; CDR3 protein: ASSISPGSNQPQH
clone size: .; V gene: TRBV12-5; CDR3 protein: ASGLVLGTGNYGYT
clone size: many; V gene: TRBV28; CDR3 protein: ASSFGAWDEQY
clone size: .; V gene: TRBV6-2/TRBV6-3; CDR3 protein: ASSRFSGNVGGADTQY
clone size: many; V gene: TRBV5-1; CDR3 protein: ASSLGLAGALEQF
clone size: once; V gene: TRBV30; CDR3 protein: AWSSSSYNSPLH
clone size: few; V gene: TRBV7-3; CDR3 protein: ASSAHPTGRNTGELF
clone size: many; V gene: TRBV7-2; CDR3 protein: ASSLERWTSNEQY
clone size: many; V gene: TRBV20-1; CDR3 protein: SATMTGGRNQPQH
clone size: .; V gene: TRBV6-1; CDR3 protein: ASSERGGTGNYEQY
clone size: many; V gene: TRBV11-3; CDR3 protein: ASSLAGDTEAF
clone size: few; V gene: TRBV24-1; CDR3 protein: ATGPTDNEQF
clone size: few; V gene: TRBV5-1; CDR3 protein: ASSLTPGETQY
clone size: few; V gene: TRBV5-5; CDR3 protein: ASSLPTYEEAF
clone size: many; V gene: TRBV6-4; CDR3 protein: ASKRDREGNYGYT
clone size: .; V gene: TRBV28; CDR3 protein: ASTLAGVVGELF
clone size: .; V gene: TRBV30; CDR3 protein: AWSRGAYTEAF
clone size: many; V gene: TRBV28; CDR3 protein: AIQHVYGYT
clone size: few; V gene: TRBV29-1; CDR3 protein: SVTGGPYEQY
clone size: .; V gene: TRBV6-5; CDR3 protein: ASSYSRSYGYT
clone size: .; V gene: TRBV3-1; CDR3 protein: ASSPLRVEGTEAF
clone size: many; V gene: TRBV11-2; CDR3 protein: ASSLTGLPRGGELF
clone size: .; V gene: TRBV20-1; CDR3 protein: SARDTSGRQTGELF
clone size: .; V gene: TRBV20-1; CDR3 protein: SASGPWRTLSYNEQF
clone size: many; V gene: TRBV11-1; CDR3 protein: ASSLGSAFGEQY
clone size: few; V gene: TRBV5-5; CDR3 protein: ASSFGSITEAF
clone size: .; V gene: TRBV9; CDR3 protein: ASSDGTSGGSGELF
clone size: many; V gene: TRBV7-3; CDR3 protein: ASSQKSGLAGAYEQF
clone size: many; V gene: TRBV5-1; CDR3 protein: ASALAGGPSREQY
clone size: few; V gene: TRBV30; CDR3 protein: AWSGQDTEAF
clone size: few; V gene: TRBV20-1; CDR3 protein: SAPAVSGFTDTQY
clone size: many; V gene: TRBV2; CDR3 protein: ASSVRDNIISPQH
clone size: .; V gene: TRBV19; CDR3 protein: ASRRTLAGGYNEQF
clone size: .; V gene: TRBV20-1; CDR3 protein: SARPPSMGQNTEAF
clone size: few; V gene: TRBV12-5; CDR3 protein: ASGFPPDVAPLH
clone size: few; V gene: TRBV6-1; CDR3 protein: ASSEALVSERGVRNEQF
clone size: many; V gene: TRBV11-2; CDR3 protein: ASSPSAGSSYNEQF
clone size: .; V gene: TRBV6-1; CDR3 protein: ASRVGLGNQPQR
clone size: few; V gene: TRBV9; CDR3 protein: ASSVQGSPYEQY
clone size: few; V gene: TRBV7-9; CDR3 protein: ASSLDGSPSYEQY
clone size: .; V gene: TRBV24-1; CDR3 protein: ATNRAGQPQH
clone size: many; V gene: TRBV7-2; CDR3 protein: ASSFNRADEQY
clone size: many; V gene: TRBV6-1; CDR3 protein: ASSNGLRRSYEQY
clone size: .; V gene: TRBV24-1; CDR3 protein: PVEGYT